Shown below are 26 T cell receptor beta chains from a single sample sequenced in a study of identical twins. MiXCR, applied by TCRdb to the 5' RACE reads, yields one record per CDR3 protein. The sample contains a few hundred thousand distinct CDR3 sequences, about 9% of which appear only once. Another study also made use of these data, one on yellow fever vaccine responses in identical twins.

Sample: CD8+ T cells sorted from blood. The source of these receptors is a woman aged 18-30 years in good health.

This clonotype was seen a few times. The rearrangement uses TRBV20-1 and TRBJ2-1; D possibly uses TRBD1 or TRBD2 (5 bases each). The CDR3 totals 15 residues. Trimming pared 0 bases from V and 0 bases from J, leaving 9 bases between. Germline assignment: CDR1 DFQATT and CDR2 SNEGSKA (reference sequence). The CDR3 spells CSAREGEGSYNEQFF. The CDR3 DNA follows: TGCAGTGCTAGAGAGGGGGAAGGCTCCTACAATGAGCAGTTCTTC.

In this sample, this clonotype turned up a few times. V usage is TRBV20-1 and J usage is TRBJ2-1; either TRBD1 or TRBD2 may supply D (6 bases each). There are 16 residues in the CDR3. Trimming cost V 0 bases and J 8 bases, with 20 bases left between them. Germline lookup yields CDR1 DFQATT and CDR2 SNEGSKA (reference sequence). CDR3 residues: CSARDITAGTNDEQFF. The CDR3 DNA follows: TGCAGTGCTAGAGATATTACGGCGGGGACAAACGATGAGCAGTTCTTC.

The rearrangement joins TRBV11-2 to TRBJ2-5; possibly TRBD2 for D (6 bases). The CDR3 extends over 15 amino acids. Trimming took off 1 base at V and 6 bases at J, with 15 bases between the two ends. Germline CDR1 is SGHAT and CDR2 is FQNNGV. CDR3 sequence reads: CASSLGGGEDQTQYF. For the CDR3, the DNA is TGTGCCAGCAGCTTAGGGGGCGGGGAGGATCAGACCCAGTACTTC. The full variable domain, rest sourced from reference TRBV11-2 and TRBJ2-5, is EAGVAQSPRYKIIEKRQSVAFWCNPISGHATLYWYQQILGQGPKLLIQFQNNGVVDDSQLPKDRFSAERLKGVDSTLKIQPAKLEDSAVYLCASSLGGGEDQTQYFGPGTRLLVL.

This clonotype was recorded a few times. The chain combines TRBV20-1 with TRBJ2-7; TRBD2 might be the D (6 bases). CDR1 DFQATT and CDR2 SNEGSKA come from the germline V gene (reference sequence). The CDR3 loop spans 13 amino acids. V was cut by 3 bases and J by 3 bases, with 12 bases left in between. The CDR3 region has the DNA TGCAGTGCTAGTAGACTAGAAAGCTACGAGCAGTACTTC. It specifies CSASRLESYEQYF.

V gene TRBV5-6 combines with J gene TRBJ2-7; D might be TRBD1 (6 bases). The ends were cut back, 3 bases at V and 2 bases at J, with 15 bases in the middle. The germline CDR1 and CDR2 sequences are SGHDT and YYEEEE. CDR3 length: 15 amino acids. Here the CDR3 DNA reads TGTGCCAGCAGCTCGAAGCAAACAGGGCCCTACGAGCAGTACTTC. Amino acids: CASSSKQTGPYEQYF.

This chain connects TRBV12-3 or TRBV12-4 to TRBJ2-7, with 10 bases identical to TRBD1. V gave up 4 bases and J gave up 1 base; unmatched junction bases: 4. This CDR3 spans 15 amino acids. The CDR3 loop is CASSSWDRGSYEQYF. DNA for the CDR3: TGTGCCAGCAGTTCTTGGGACAGGGGATCCTACGAGCAGTACTTC.

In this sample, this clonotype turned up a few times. The CDR3 region is CASSQRLLSYNEQFF. CDR3 coding DNA: TGCGCCAGCAGCCAACGACTCCTCTCCTACAATGAGCAGTTCTTC. V and J are TRBV4-3 and TRBJ2-1; D gene ambiguous. This CDR3 is 15 amino acids long. V was trimmed by 2 bases and J by 0 bases, leaving 8 bases between them. The germline V gene encodes CDR1 LGHNA and CDR2 YSLEER.

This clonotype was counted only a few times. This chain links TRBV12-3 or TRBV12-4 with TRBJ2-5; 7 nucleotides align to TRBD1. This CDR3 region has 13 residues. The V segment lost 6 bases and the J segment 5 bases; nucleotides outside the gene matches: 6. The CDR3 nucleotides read TGTGCCAGCAGCTGGGGACAGCCCGAGACCCAGTACTTC. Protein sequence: CASSWGQPETQYF.

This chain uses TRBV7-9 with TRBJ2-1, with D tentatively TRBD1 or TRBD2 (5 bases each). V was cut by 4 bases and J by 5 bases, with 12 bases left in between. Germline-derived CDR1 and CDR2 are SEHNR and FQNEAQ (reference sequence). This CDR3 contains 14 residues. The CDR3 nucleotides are TGTGCCAGCAGCTCGGGACCTAGCAACAATGAGCAGTTCTTC. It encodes CASSSGPSNNEQFF.

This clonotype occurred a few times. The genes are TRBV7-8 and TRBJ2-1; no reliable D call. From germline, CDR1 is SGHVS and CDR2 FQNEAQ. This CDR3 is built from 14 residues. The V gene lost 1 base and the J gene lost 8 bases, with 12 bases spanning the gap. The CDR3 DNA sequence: TGTGCCAGCAGCTTAGATAGTCAGTGGGATGAGCAGTTCTTC. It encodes CASSLDSQWDEQFF.

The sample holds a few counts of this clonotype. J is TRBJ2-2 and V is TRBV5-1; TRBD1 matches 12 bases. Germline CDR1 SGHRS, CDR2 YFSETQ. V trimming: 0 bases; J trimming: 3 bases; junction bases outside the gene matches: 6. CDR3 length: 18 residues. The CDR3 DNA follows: TGCGCCAGCAGCTTGGAAGGGACAGGGGGCAAATACACCGGGGAGCTGTTTTTT. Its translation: CASSLEGTGGKYTGELFF.

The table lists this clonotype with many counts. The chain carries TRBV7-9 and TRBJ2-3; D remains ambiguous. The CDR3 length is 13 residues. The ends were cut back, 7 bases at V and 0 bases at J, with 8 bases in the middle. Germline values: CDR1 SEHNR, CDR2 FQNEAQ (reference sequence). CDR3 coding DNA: TGTGCCAGCAACCTGGGGAGCACAGATACGCAGTATTTT. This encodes CASNLGSTDTQYF.

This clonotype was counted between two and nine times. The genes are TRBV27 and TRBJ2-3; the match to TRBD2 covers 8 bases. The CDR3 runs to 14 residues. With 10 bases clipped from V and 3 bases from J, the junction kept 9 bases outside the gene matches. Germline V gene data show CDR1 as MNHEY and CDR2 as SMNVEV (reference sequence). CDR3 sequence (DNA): TGTGCCACCACTAGCGGTTCTTTGACAGATACGCAGTATTTT. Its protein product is CATTSGSLTDTQYF.

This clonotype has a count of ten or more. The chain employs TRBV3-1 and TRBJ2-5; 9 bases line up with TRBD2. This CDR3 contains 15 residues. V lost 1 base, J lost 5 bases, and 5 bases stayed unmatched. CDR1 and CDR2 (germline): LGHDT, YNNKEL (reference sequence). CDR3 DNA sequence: TGTGCCAGCAGCCAAGTGGCGGGGGGGCAGGAGACCCAGTACTTC. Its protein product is CASSQVAGGQETQYF.

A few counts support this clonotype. CDR3 loop: CASSQEGGESTDTQYF. As DNA, the CDR3 is TGTGCCAGCAGCCAAGAAGGCGGGGAAAGCACAGATACGCAGTATTTT. The chain joins TRBV3-1 to TRBJ2-3; weak D call: TRBD2 (6 bases). Germline V gene data show CDR1 as LGHDT and CDR2 as YNNKEL (reference sequence). The CDR3 runs 16 residues. V dropped 0 bases and J dropped 0 bases, with 10 bases sitting between them.

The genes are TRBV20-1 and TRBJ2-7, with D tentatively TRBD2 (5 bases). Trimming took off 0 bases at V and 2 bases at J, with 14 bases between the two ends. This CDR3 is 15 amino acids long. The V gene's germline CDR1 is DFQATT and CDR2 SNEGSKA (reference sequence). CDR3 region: CSARESGSPTYEQYF. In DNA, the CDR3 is TGCAGTGCTAGAGAATCGGGGAGTCCCACCTACGAGCAGTACTTC.

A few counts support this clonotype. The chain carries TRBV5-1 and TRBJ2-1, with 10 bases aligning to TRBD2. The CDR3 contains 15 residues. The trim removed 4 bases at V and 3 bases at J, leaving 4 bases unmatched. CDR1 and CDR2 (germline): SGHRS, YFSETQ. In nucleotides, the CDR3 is TGCGCCAGCAGCGCCCCTAGCGGGAGCTACAATGAGCAGTTCTTC. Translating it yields CASSAPSGSYNEQFF.

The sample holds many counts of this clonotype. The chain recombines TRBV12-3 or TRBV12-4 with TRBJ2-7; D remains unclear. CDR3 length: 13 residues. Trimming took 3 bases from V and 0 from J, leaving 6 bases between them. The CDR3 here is CASSLVDSYEQYF. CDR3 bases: TGTGCCAGCAGTTTGGTTGACTCCTACGAGCAGTACTTC.

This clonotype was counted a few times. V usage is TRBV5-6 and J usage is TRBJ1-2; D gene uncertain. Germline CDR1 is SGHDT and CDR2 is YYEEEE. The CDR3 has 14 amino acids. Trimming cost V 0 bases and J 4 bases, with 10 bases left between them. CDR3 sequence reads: CASSLVADVYGYTF. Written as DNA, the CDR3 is TGTGCCAGCAGCTTGGTAGCGGATGTCTATGGCTACACCTTC.

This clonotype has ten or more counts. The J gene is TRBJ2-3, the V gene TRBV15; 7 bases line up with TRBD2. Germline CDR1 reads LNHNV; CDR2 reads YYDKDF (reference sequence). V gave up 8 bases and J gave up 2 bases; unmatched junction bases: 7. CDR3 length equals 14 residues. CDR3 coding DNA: TGTGCCACCGTCGAGCGGGACTACACAGATACGCAGTATTTT. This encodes CATVERDYTDTQYF.

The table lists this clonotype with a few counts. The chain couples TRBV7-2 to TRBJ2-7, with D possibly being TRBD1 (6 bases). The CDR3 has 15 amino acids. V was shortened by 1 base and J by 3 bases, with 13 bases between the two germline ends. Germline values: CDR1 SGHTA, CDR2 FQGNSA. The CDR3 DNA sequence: TGTGCCAGCAGCTTAGGACAGGTTGGATTCTACGAGCAGTACTTC. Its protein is CASSLGQVGFYEQYF.

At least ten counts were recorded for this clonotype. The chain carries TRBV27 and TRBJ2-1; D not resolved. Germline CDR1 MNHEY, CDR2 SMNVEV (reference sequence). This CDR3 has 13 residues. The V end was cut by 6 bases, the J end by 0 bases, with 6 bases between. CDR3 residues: CASRGSSYNEQFF. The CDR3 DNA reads TGTGCCAGCAGAGGCAGCTCCTACAATGAGCAGTTCTTC.

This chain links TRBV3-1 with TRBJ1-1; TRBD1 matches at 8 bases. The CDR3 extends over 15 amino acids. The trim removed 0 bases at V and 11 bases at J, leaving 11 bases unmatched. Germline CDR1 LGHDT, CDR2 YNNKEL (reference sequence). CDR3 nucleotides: TGTGCCAGCAGCCAAGATGCATCCGACAGGGGATACGCTTTCTTT. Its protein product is CASSQDASDRGYAFF.

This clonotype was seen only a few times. This CDR3 is CASKQTPADEQFF. The CDR3 nucleotides are TGTGCCAGCAAACAGACTCCAGCGGATGAGCAGTTCTTC. The rearrangement joins TRBV7-6 to TRBJ2-1; the D gene is possibly TRBD2 (5 bases). In germline, CDR1 is SGHVS, CDR2 FNYEAQ. Trimming removed 7 bases at V and 8 bases at J, with 15 bases between. There are 13 residues in the CDR3.

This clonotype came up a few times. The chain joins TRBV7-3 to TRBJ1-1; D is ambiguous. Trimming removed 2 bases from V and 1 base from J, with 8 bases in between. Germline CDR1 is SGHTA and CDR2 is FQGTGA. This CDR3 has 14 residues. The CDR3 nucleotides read TGTGCCAGCAGCTTACAACCGGGGAACACTGAAGCTTTCTTT. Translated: CASSLQPGNTEAFF.

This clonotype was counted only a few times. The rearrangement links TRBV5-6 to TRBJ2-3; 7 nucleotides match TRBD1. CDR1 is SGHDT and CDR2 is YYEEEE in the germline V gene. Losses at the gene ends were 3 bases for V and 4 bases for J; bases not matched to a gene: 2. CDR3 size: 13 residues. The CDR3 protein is CASSYGTADTQYF. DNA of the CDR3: TGTGCCAGCAGCTACGGGACAGCAGATACGCAGTATTTT.